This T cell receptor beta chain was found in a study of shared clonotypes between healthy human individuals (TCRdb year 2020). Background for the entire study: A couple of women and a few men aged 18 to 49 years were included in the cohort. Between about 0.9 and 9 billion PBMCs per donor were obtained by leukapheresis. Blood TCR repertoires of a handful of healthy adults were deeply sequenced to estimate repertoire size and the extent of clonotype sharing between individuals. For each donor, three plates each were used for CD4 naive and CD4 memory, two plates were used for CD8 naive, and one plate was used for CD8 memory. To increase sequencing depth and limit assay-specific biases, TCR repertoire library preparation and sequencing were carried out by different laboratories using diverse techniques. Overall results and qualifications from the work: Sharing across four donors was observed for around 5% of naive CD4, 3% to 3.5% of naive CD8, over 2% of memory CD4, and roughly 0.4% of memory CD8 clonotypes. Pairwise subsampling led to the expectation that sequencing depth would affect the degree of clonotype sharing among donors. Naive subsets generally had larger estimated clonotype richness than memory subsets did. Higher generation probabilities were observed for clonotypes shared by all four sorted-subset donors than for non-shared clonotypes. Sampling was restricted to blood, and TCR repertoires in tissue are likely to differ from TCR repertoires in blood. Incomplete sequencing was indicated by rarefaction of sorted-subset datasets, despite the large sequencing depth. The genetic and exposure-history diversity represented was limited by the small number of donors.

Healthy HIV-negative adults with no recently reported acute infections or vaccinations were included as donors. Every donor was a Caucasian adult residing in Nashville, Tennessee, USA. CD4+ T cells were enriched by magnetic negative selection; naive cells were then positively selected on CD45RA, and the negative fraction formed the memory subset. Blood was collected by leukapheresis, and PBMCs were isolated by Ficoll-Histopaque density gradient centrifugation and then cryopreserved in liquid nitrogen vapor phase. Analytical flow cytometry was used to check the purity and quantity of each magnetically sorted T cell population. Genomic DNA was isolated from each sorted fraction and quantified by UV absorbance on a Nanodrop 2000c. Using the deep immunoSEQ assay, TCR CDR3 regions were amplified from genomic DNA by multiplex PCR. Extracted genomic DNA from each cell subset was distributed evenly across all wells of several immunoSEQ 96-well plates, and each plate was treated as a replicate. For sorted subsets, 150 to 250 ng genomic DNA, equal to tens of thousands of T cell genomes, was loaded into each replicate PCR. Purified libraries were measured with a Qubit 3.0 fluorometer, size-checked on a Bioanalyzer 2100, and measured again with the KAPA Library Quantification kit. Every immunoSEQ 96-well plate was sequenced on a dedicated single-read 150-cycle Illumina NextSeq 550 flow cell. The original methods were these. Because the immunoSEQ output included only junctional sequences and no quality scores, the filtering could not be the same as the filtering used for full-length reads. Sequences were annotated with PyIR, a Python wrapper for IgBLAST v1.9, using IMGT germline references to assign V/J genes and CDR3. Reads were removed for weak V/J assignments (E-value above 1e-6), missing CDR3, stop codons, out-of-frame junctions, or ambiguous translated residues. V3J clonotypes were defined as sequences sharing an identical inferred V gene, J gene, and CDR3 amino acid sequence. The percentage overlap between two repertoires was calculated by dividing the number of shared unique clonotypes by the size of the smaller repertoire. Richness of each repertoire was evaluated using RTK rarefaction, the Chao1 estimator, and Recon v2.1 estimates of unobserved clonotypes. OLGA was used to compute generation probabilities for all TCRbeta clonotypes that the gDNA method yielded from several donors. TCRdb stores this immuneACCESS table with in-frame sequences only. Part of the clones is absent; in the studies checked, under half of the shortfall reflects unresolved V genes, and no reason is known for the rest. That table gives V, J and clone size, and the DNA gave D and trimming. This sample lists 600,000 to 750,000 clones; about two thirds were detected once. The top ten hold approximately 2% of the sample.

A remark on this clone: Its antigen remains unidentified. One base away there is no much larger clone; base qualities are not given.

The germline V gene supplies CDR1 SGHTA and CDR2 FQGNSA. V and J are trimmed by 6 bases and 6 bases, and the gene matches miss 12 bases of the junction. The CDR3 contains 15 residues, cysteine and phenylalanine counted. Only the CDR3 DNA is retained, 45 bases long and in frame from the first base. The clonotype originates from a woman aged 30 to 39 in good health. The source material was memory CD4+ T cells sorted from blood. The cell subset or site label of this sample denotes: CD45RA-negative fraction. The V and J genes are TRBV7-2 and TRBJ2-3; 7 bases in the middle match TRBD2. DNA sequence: TGTGCCAGCAGACCCAAGTGGGGGGGAGTCGATACGCAGTATTTT. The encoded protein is CASRPKWGGVDTQYF.